This T cell receptor (beta chain) was identified in a study of post-analysis software for immune sequencing data. Overall study: Included among the disease courses, which were recorded for the cohort, were relapsing-remitting, secondary progressive and progressive-relapsing multiple sclerosis. Study results and limitations: Same-batch preparations were strongly co-clustered by F measure. Roughly five TRBV segments occurring more often in patients than controls included TRBV5-6, TRBV5-1 and TRBV20-1. Diversity measured as normalized Chao1 was significantly lower in multiple sclerosis patients than in controls.

As for this clonotype: The antigen is unknown.

Unique molecular identifiers were built into the TCR beta cDNA libraries. The T cell input of roughly 1 to 11 million gave 400,000 to 500,000 cDNA molecules. One entry per CDR3 protein results from TCRdb running MiXCR on the PCR reads. The sample records 500,000 to 600,000 distinct CDR3 sequences, 44% being singletons. The V end was cut by 4 bases, the J end by 0 bases, with 9 bases between. The CDR3 has 14 amino acids. CDR1 is MRHNA and CDR2 is SNTAGT in the germline V gene. Sequencing was done on a sample of blood. The clonotype originates from a girl aged 5 to 17 with multiple sclerosis. J is TRBJ1-1 and V is TRBV6-4, with D uncertain. CDR3 sequence: CASSVAFMNTEAFF. In DNA form, the CDR3 reads TGTGCCAGCAGTGTTGCGTTCATGAACACTGAAGCTTTCTTT.